Sequencing of this T cell receptor beta chain was carried out in a study of cytomegalovirus exposure and HLA in healthy donors (dated by TCRdb to the late 2010s). General notes on the study: According to a later analysis, one platform produced both the 110 or so validation repertoires and the roughly 660 repertoires of the first cohort. High-throughput TCR immunosequencing, statistical association of individual TCRs with disease status, and machine learning were combined to predict cytomegalovirus infection status. The study was designed to test whether signatures of past pathogen exposure could be identified by cataloging public T cell receptors. A separate validation cohort of roughly 130 different subjects was used in addition to the approximately 640-subject first cohort. The research as a whole found: The study gave a list of 150 to 200 TCR beta chains associated with cytomegalovirus. All 130 or so repertoires were used to score co-occurrence in the validation cohort in a later analysis, because that analysis had no HLA typing for the cohort. Cytomegalovirus status was reported to be diagnosed by the classifier with high specificity and sensitivity in both the original and validation cohorts. Across donors, most TCR sequences were observed very rarely, whereas some public TCRs were present in many individuals. In vitro tests confirmed that a few of the cytomegalovirus-associated TCR beta chains recognize cytomegalovirus antigens. Of the cluster scores, approximately 95% were above 0 in a later analysis, which found that TCRs clustered in the first cohort also tended to co-occur in the 95 to 150 validation repertoires. The authors suggested that the approach could potentially be generalized to other disease states and immunological phenotypes.

V loses 6 bases of germline sequence and J loses 1 base, and the interval between the two ends is 7 bases. From the cysteine through the phenylalanine, the CDR3 covers 13 amino acids. Only the CDR3 DNA stays, 39 bases, in frame from base 1. Reading the germline V gene (reference sequence) gives CDR1 SEHNR and CDR2 FQNEAQ. To note about this clone: This receptor's antigen is unknown. No per-base quality is available; no much larger clone lies one base away.

The donors were included in the validation cohort of approximately 130 subjects, a group kept apart from the approximately 700-subject first cohort. Library preparation used the immunoSEQ multiplex PCR assay. Per the original workflow: A statistical classification framework was built to diagnose cytomegalovirus status from the catalog of TCR beta chain sequences. TCRdb took this table from immuneACCESS and kept in-frame rearrangements with V and J called. Such tables lack part of the clones; where checked against another copy, unresolved V genes explain under half of the gap, and the rest is unexplained. The V and J calls and clone size are taken from that table; D and trimming were inferred from the DNA. The sample yields about 56,000 clones; roughly nine tenths were counted once. Over 12% of the sample rests with the top ten.

The clonotype was recovered from a woman aged 18-29 years in good health and CMV-seronegative. The chain was built from TRBV7-9 and TRBJ1-5; TRBD1 is a weak D gene call, 6 bases matching. The sample comprised PBMCs. At the DNA level, the sequence is TGTGCCAGCAGTACAGGGAGCAATCAGCCCCAGCATTTT. It encodes CASSTGSNQPQHF.